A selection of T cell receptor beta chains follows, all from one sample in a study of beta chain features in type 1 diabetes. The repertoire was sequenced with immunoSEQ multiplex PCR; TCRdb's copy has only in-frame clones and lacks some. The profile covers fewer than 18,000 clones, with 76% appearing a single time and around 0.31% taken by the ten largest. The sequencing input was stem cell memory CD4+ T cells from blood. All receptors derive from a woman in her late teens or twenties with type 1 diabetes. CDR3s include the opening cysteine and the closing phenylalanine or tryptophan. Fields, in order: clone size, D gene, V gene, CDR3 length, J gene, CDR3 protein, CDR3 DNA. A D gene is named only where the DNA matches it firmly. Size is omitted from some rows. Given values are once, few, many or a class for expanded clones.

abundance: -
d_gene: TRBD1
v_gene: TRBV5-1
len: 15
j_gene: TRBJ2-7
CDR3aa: CASSLEIDRGYEQYF
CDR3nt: TGCGCCAGCAGCTTGGAGATCGACAGGGGTTACGAGCAGTACTTC

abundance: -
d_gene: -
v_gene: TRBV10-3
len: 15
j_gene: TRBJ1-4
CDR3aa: CAISEPGQSTEKLFF
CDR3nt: TGTGCCATCAGTGAGCCGGGACAATCGACTGAAAAACTGTTTTTT

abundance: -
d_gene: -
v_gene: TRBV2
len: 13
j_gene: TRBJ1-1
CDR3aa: CASTGPQGGEAFF
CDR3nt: TGTGCCAGCACCGGACCTCAAGGGGGTGAAGCTTTCTTT

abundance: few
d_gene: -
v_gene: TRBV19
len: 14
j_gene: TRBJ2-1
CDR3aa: CASSSPGLRNEQFF
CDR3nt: TGTGCCAGTAGTAGCCCGGGACTTCGCAATGAGCAGTTCTTC

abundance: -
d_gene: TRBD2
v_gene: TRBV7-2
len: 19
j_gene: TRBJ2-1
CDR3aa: CASSWPTSGDTNTYNEQFF
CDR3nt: TGTGCCAGCAGCTGGCCGACTAGCGGGGATACGAATACTTACAATGAGCAGTTCTTC

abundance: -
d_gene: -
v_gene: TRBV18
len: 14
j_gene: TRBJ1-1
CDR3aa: CASSSNPKNTEAFF
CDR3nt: TGTGCCAGCTCATCTAACCCGAAGAACACTGAAGCTTTCTTT

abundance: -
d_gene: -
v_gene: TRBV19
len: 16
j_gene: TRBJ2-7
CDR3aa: CASSIEGRSRSYEQYF
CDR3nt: TGTGCCAGTAGTATAGAAGGCCGTTCTAGGTCCTACGAGCAGTACTTC

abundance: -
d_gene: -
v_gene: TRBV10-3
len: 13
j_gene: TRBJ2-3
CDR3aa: CAISTLVTDTQYF
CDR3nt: TGTGCCATCAGTACCCTAGTGACAGATACGCAGTATTTT

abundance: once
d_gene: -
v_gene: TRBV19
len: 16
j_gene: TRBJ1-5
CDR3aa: CATQPRGDRHNQPQHF
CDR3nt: TGTGCCACCCAACCTAGGGGCGACAGACACAATCAGCCCCAGCATTTT

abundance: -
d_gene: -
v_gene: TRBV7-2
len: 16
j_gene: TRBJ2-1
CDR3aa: CASSSPAGTIGGEQFF
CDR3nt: TGTGCCAGCAGCTCCCCCGCCGGGACAATTGGAGGTGAGCAGTTCTTC

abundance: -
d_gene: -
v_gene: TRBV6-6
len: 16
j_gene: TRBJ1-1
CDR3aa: CASSYPPGKENTEAFF
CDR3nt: TGTGCCAGCAGTTACCCTCCAGGGAAGGAGAACACTGAAGCTTTCTTT

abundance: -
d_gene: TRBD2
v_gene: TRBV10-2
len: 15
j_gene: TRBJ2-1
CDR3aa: CASSDWREGGDEQFF
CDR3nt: TGCGCCAGCAGTGATTGGCGGGAGGGTGGGGATGAGCAGTTCTTC

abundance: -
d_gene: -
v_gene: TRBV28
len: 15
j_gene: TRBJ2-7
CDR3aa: CASSFTSLSSYEQYF
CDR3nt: TGTGCCAGCAGCTTTACTAGCTTGAGTTCCTACGAGCAGTACTTC

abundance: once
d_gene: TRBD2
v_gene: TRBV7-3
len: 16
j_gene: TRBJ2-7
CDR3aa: CASSLTPSGSSYEQYF
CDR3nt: TGTGCCAGCAGCCTTACCCCGAGCGGGAGCTCCTACGAGCAGTACTTC

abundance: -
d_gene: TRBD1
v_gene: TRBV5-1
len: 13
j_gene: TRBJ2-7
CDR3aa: CASSSTGPYEQYF
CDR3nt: TGCGCCAGCAGCTCGACAGGGCCCTACGAGCAGTACTTC

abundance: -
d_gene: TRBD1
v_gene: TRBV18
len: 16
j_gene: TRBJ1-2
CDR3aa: CASSPSPTGNNYGYTF
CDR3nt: TGTGCCAGCTCACCAAGCCCGACAGGGAATAACTATGGCTACACCTTC

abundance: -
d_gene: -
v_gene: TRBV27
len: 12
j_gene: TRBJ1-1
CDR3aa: CASSFPGAEAFF
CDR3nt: TGTGCCAGCAGCTTCCCAGGGGCTGAAGCTTTCTTT

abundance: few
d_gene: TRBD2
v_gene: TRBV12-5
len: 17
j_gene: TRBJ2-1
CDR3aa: CASGLVLAGTSGNEQFF
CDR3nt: TGTGCTAGTGGTTTGGTACTCGCCGGGACTAGCGGCAATGAGCAGTTCTTC

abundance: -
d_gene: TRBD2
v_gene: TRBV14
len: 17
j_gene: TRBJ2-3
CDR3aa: CASSYRTSGRFTDTQYF
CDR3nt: TGTGCCAGCAGCTACCGGACTAGCGGGAGATTCACAGATACGCAGTATTTT

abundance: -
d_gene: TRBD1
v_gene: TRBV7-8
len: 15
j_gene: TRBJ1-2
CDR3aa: CASSLDRGRGDGYTF
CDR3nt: TGTGCCAGCAGCTTAGATAGGGGGCGAGGGGATGGCTACACCTTC

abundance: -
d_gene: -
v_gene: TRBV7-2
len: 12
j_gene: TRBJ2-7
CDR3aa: CASRQGIDEQYF
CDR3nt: TGTGCCAGCAGACAGGGAATCGACGAGCAGTACTTC

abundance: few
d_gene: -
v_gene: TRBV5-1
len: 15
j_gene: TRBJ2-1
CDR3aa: CASRNRVPPGNEQFF
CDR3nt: TGCGCCAGCCGTAACAGGGTACCACCTGGGAATGAGCAGTTCTTC

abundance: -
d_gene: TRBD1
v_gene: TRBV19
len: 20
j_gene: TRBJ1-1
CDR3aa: CASSTTPGQGSKWPNTEAFF
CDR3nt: TGTGCCAGTAGCACGACTCCGGGACAGGGGAGTAAATGGCCGAACACTGAAGCTTTCTTT

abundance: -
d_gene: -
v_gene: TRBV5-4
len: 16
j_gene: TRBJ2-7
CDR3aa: CASSSGLQAGTYEQYF
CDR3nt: TGTGCCAGCAGCTCCGGCTTACAGGCAGGGACCTACGAGCAGTACTTC

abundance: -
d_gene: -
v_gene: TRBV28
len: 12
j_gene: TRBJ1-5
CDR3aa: CASSLRGPPQHF
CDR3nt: TGTGCCAGCAGTTTAAGAGGGCCCCCCCAGCATTTT

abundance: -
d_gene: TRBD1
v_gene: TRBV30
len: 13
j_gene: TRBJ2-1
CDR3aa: CAWTDRGRGEQFF
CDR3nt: TGTGCCTGGACGGACAGGGGGCGTGGTGAGCAGTTCTTC

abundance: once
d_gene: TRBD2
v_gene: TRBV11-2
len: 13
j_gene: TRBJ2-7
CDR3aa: CASRGLAGYEQYF
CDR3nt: TGTGCCAGCAGAGGACTAGCCGGCTACGAGCAGTACTTC

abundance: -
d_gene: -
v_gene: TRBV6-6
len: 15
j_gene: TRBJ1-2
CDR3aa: CASSYGGGHPAGYTF
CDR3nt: TGTGCCAGCAGTTACGGGGGGGGGCATCCGGCCGGCTACACCTTC

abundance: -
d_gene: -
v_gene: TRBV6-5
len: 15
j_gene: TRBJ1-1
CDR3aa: CASSYSGGARTEAFF
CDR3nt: TGTGCCAGCAGTTACTCGGGGGGGGCGCGGACTGAAGCTTTCTTT

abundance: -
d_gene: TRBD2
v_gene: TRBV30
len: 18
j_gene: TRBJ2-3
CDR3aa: CAWTRALLAGARPVEQYF
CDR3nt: TGTGCCTGGACCAGGGCACTTCTAGCGGGAGCCCGACCGGTCGAGCAGTATTTT

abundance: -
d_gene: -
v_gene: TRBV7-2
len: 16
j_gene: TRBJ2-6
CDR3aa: CASSPRRQAGANVLTF
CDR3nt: TGTGCCAGCAGCCCCCGAAGACAGGCTGGGGCCAACGTCCTGACTTTC

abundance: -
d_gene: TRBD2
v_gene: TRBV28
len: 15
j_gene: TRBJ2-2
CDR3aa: CASSSSGRATGELFF
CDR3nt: TGTGCCAGCAGTTCTAGCGGGAGGGCAACCGGGGAGCTGTTTTTT

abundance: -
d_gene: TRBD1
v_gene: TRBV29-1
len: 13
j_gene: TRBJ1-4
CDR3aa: CSVRTGGNEKLFF
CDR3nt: TGCAGCGTAAGGACAGGAGGTAATGAAAAACTGTTTTTT

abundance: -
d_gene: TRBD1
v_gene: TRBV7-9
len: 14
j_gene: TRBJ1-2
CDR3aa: CASSLERTGEGYTF
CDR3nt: TGTGCCAGCAGCTTAGAACGGACAGGGGAAGGCTACACCTTC

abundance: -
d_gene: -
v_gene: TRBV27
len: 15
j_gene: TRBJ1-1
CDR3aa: CASSFGRGAVTEAFF
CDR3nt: TGTGCCAGCAGTTTTGGGAGGGGTGCCGTCACTGAAGCTTTCTTT

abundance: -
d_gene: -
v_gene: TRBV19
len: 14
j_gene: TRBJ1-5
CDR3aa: CASSIGRDNQPQHF
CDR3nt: TGTGCCAGTAGCATAGGACGGGACAATCAGCCCCAGCATTTT

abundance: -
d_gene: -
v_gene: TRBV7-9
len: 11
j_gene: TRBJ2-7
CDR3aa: CASSGGFEQYF
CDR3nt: TGTGCCAGCAGCGGAGGCTTCGAGCAGTACTTC

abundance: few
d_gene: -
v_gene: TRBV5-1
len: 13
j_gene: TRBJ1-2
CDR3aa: CASRSTDSYGYTF
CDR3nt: TGCGCCAGCAGGTCTACGGACAGTTACGGCTACACCTTC

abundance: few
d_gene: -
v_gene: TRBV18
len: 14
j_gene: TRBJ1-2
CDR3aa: CASSPAGRSYGYTF
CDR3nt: TGTGCCAGCTCACCCGCAGGGCGAAGCTATGGCTACACCTTC

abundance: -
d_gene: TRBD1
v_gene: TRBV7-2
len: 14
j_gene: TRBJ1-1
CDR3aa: CASSLRTGNTEAFF
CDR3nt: TGTGCCAGCAGCCTTAGGACAGGAAACACTGAAGCTTTCTTT

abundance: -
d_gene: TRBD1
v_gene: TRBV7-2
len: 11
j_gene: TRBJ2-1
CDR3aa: CASSYRGEQFF
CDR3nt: TGTGCCAGCAGCTACAGGGGTGAGCAGTTCTTC

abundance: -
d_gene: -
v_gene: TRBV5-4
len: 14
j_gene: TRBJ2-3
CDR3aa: CASSLAGSTDTQYF
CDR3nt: TGTGCCAGCAGCTTGGCGGGGAGCACAGATACGCAGTATTTT

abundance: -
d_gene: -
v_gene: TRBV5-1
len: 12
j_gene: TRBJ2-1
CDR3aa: CASSWLDNEQFF
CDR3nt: TGCGCCAGCAGTTGGCTCGACAATGAGCAGTTCTTC

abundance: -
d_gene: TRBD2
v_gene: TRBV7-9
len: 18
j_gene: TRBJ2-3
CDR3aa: CASSLEGGLAESTDTQYF
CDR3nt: TGTGCCAGCAGCTTAGAGGGAGGACTAGCGGAGTCCACAGATACGCAGTATTTT

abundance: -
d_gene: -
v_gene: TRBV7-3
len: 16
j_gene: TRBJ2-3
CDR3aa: CASSLLGPTSTDTQYF
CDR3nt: TGTGCCAGCAGCTTATTGGGCCCTACTAGCACAGATACGCAGTATTTT

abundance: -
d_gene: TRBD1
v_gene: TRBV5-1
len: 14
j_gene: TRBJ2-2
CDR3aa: CASSFDRAGGELFF
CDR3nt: TGCGCCAGCAGCTTCGACAGGGCAGGCGGGGAGCTGTTTTTT

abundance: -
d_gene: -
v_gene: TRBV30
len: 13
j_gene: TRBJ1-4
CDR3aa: CAWSRKINEKLFF
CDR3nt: TGTGCCTGGAGCAGGAAAATCAATGAAAAACTGTTTTTT

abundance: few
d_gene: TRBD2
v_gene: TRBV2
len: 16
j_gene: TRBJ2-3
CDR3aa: CASKYSSGRGTDTQYF
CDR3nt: TGTGCCAGCAAATACTCAAGCGGGAGGGGGACAGATACGCAGTATTTT

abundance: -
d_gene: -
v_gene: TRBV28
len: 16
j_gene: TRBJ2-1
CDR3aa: CASSLFRLTGKDEQFF
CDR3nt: TGTGCCAGCAGTTTATTCAGACTAACGGGTAAGGATGAGCAGTTCTTC

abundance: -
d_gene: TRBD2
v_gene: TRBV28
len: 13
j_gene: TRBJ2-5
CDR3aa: CASGLAPRETQYF
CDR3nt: TGTGCCAGTGGACTAGCGCCTAGAGAGACCCAGTACTTC

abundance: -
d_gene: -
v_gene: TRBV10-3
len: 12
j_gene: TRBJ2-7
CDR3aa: CAISGTAYEQYF
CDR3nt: TGTGCCATCAGTGGTACAGCCTACGAGCAGTACTTC

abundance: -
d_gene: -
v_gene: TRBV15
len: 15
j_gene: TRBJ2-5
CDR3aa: CATSRDRRGRETQYF
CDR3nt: TGTGCCACCAGCAGAGATCGTAGGGGCCGAGAGACCCAGTACTTC

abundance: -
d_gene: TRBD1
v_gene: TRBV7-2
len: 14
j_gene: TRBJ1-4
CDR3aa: CASSLRTGNQKLFF
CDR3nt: TGTGCCAGCAGCCTACGGACAGGGAATCAAAAACTGTTTTTT

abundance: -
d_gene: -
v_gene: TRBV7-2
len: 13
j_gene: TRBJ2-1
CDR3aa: CASSWHRVGEQFF
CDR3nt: TGTGCCAGCAGCTGGCACAGGGTCGGAGAGCAGTTCTTC